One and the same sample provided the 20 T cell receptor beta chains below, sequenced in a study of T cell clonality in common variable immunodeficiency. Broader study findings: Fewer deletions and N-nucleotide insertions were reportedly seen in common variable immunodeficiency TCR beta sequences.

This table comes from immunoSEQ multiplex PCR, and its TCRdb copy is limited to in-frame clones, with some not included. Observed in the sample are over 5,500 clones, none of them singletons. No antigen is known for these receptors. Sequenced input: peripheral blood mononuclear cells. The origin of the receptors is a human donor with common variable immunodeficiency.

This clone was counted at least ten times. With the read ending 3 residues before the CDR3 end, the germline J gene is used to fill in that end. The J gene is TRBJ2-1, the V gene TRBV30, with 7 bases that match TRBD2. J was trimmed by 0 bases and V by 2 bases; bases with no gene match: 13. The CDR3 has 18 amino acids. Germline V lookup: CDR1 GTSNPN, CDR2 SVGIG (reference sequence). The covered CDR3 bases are TGTGCCTGGAGTATGGGGCTAGCGGAGTTTAGCTCCTACAATGAG. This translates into CAWSMGLAEFSSYNE. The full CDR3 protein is CAWSMGLAEFSSYNEQFF.

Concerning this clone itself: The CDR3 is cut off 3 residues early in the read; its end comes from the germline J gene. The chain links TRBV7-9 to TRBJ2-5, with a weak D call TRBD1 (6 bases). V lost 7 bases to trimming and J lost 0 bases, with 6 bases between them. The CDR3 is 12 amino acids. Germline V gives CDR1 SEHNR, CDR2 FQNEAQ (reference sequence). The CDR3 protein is CASKGDQETQYF. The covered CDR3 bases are TGTGCCAGCAAGGGGGACCAAGAGACC.

This CDR3 is CASTASGRSYEQYF. The DNA read from the CDR3 is TGTGCCAGCACTGCGAGTGGGCGATCCTACGAG. This chain links TRBV7-8 with TRBJ2-7; D is uncertain. The read finishes 3 residues shy of the CDR3 end, and the germline J gene is used to complete it. The CDR3 consists of 14 residues. The V end was cut by 7 bases, the J end by 1 base, with 14 bases between. Germline V CDR1 and CDR2: SGHVS, FQNEAQ.

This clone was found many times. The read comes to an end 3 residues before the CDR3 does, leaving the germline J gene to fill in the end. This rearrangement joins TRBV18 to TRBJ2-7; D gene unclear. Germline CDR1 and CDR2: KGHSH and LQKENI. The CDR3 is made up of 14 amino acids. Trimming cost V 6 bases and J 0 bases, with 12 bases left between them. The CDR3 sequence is CASSTDSYSYEQYF. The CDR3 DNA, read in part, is TGTGCCAGCTCGACCGACTCGTACTCCTACGAG. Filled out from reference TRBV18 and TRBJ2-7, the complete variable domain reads NAGVMQNPRHLVRRRGQEARLRCSPMKGHSHVYWYRQLPEEGLKFMVYLQKENIIDESGMPKERFSAEFPKEGPSILRIQQVVRGDSAAYFCASSTDSYSYEQYFGPGTRLTVT.

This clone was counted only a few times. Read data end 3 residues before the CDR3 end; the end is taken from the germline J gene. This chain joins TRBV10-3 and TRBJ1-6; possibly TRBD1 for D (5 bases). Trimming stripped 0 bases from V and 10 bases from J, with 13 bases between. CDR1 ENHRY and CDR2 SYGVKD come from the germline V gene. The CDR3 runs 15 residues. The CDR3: CAISESSRGKSPLHF. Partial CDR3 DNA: TGTGCCATCAGTGAGTCGTCGAGGGGTAAGTCACCC.

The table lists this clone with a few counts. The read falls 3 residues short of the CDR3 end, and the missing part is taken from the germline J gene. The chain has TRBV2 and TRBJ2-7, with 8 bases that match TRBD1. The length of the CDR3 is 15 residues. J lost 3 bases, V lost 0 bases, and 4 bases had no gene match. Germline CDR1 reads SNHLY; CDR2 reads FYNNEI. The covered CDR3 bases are TGTGCCAGCAGTGAAGCGGGACAGGAGGACTACGAG. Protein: CASSEAGQEDYE. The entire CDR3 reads CASSEAGQEDYEQYF.

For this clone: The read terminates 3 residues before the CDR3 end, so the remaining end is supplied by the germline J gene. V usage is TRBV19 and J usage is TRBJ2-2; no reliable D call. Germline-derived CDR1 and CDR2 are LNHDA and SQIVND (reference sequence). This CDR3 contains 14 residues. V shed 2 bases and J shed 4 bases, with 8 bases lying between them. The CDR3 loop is CASSILGSTGELFF. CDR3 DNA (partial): TGTGCCAGTAGTATACTAGGAAGCACCGGGGAG. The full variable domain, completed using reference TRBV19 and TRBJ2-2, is DGGITQSPKYLFRKEGQNVTLSCEQNLNHDAMYWYRQDPGQGLRLIYYSQIVNDFQKGDIAEGYSVSREKKESFPLTVTSAQKNPTAFYLCASSILGSTGELFFGEGSRLTVL.

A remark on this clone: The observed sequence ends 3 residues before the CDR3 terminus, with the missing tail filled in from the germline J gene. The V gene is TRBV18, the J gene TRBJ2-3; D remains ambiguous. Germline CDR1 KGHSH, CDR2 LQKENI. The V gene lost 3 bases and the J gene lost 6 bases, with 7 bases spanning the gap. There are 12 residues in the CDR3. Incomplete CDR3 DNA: TGTGCCAGCTCACCGGTAGAGGATACG. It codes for CASSPVEDT. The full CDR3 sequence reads CASSPVEDTQYF. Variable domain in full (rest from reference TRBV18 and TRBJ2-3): NAGVMQNPRHLVRRRGQEARLRCSPMKGHSHVYWYRQLPEEGLKFMVYLQKENIIDESGMPKERFSAEFPKEGPSILRIQQVVRGDSAAYFCASSPVEDTQYFGPGTRLTVL.

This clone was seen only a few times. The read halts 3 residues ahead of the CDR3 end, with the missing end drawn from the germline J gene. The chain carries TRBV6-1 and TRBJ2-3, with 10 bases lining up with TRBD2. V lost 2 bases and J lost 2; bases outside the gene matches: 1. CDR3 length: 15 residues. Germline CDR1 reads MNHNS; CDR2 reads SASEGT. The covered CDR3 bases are TGTGCCAGCAGTGAACTAGCGGGGGACACAGATACG. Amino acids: CASSELAGDTDT. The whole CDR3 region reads CASSELAGDTDTQYF.

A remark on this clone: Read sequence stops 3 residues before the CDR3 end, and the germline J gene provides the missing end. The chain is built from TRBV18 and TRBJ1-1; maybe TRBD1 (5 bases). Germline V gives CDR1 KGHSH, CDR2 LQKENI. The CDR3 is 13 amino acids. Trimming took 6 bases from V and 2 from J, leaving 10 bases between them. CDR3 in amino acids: CASSQQVNTEAFF. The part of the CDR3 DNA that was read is TGTGCCAGCTCCCAACAGGTAAACACTGAA. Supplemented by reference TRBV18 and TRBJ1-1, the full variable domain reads NAGVMQNPRHLVRRRGQEARLRCSPMKGHSHVYWYRQLPEEGLKFMVYLQKENIIDESGMPKERFSAEFPKEGPSILRIQQVVRGDSAAYFCASSQQVNTEAFFGQGTRLTVV.

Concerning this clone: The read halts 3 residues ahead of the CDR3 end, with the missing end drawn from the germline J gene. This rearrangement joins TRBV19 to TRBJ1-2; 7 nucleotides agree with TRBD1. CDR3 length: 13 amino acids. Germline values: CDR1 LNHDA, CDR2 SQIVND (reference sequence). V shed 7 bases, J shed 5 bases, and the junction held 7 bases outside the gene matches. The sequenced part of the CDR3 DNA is TGTGCCAGTATCCCGAGGGGACAGTATGGC. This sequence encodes CASIPRGQYG. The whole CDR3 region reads CASIPRGQYGYTF.

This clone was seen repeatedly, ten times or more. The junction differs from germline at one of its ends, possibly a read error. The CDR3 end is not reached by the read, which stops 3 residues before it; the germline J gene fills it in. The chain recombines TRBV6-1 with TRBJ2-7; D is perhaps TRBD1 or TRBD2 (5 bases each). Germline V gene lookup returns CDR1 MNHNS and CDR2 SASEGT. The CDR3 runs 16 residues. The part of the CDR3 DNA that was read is TGTGCCAGCAGTCAAGCGGCACAGGTGGGCCCCTACGAG. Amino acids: CASSQAAQVGPYE. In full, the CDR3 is CASSQAAQVGPYEQYF.

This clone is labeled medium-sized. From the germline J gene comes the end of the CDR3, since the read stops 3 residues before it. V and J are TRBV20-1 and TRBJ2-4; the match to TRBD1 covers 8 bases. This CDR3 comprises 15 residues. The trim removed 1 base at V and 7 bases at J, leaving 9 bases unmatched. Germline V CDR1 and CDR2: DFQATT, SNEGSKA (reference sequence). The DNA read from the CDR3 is TGCAGTGCTAGAGGCCAGACAGGGGCAGGGAACATT. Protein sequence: CSARGQTGAGNI. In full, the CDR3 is CSARGQTGAGNIQYF.

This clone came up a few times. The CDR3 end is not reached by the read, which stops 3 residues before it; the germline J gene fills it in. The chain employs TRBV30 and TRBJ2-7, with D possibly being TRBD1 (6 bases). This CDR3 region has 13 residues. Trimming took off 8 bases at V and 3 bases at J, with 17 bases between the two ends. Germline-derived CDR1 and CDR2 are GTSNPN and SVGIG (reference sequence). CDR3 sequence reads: CALLGGRGYEQYF. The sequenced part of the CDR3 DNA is TGTGCCCTATTAGGGGGAAGGGGCTACGAG.

Partial CDR3 DNA: TGTGCCAGTAGTACTAGCACAGATACG. Encoded protein: CASSTSTDT. The whole CDR3 region reads CASSTSTDTQYF. The V gene is TRBV19, the J gene TRBJ2-3; D is unclear. The read ends 3 residues before the CDR3 terminus; that terminus is restored from the germline J gene. V gave up 4 bases and J gave up 0 bases, with 2 bases separating them. This CDR3 spans 12 amino acids. CDR1 and CDR2 (germline): LNHDA, SQIVND (reference sequence).

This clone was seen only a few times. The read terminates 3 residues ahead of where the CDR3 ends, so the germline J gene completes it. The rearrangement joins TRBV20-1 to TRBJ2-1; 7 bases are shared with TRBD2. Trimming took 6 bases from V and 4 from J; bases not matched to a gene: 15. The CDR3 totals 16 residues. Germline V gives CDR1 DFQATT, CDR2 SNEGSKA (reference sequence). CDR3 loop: CSAGKAGTAMYNEQFF. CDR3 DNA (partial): TGCAGTGCGGGGAAAGCGGGGACCGCTATGTACAATGAG.

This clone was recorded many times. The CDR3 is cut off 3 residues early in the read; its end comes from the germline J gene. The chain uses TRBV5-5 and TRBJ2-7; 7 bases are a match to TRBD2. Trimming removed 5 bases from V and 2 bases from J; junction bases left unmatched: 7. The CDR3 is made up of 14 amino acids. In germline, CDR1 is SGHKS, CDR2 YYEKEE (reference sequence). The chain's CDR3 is CASSPTSAAYEQYF. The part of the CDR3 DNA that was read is TGTGCCAGCAGTCCTACTAGCGCAGCCTACGAG.

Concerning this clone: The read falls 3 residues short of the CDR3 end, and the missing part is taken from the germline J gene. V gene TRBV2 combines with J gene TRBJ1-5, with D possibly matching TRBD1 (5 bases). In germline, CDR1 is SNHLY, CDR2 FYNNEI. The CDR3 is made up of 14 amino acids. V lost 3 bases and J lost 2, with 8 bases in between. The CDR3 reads CASSEGGGNQPQHF. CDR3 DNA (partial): TGTGCCAGCAGTGAGGGAGGGGGCAATCAGCCC.

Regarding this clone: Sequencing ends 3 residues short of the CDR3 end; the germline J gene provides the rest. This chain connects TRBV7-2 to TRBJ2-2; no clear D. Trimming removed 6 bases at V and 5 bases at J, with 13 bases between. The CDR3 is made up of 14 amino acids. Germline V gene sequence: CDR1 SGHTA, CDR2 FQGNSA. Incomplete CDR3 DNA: TGTGCCAGCAGTCTCCGACAACTTACCGGGGAG. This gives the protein CASSLRQLTGE. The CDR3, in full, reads CASSLRQLTGELFF.

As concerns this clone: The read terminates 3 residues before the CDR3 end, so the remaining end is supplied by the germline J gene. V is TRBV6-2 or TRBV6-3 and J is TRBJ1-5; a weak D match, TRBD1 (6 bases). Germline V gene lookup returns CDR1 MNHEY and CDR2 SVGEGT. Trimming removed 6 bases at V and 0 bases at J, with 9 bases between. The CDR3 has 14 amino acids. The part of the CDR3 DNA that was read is TGTGCCAGCAGGCAGGGGTTTAGCAATCAGCCC. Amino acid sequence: CASRQGFSNQP. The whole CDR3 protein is CASRQGFSNQPQHF.